Following are 20 T cell receptor beta chains from one sample sequenced in a study of blood T cell repertoires in COVID-19. Profiled with immunoSEQ multiplex PCR; TCRdb holds only in-frame clones, not every one. The top ten clones hold under 40% of a sample with some 73,000 clones, around 85% of them seen once. Specimen: peripheral blood. All receptors derive from a woman older than 75 with active or convalescent COVID-19.

The rearrangement uses TRBV28 and TRBJ1-3, with TRBD1 matching 7 bases. J was trimmed by 3 bases and V by 7 bases; bases with no gene match: 12. The CDR3 has 16 residues. CDR1 and CDR2 (germline): MDHEN, SYDVKM. The CDR3: CASTQLINRGGNTIYF. CDR3 in DNA: TGTGCCAGCACCCAACTCATAAACAGGGGTGGAAACACCATATATTTT.

CDR3 amino acids: CASSLEARGDEQYF. The CDR3, as DNA: TGTGCCAGCAGCTTAGAGGCCAGGGGGGACGAGCAGTACTTC. This rearrangement joins TRBV7-2 to TRBJ2-7; tentative D call: TRBD1 (7 bases). Trimming shortened V by 1 base and J by 5 bases, and 12 bases separated the two germline ends. Germline V lookup: CDR1 SGHTA, CDR2 FQGNSA. The length of the CDR3 is 14 residues.

V and J are TRBV19 and TRBJ1-1; D possibly corresponds to TRBD1 (5 bases). Trimming removed 7 bases at V and 0 bases at J, with 9 bases between. The CDR3 loop spans 13 amino acids. Per germline, CDR1 LNHDA and CDR2 SQIVND (reference sequence). The CDR3 nucleotides read TGTGCCAGTACTAGGACATTGAACACTGAAGCTTTCTTT. It specifies CASTRTLNTEAFF.

This chain uses TRBV19 with TRBJ1-3, with D possibly being TRBD1 (6 bases). Germline V gene lookup returns CDR1 LNHDA and CDR2 SQIVND (reference sequence). This CDR3 is built from 16 residues. The V and J ends lost 9 bases and 0 bases respectively, with 18 bases between them. The CDR3 region is CASRSAGGHSGNTIYF. CDR3 bases: TGTGCCAGCCGGTCCGCGGGGGGCCACTCTGGAAACACCATATATTTT.

The rearrangement links TRBV5-1 to TRBJ2-5, with 11 bases that match TRBD2. CDR1 SGHRS and CDR2 YFSETQ come from the germline V gene. V was pared by 4 bases and J by 2 bases, with 7 bases of the junction left unmatched. This CDR3 contains 16 residues. The CDR3 protein is CASSRRLAGSQETQYF. CDR3 sequence (DNA): TGCGCCAGCAGCCGCAGACTAGCGGGATCGCAAGAGACCCAGTACTTC.

This clone appeared a few times. The chain employs TRBV20-1 and TRBJ1-2; no definite D call. Trimming cost V 3 bases and J 1 base, with 6 bases left between them. CDR1 is DFQATT and CDR2 is SNEGSKA in the germline V gene (reference sequence). The CDR3 contains 12 residues. The chain's CDR3 is CSASNNNYGYTF. The DNA of the CDR3 is TGCAGTGCTAGTAATAATAACTATGGCTACACCTTC.

The rearrangement links TRBV15 to TRBJ1-6; D uncertain. The CDR3 sequence is 17 residues long. Looked up from germline, CDR1 is LNHNV and CDR2 is YYDKDF (reference sequence). Trimming took 0 bases from V and 0 from J, leaving 9 bases between them. CDR3 in amino acids: CATSRDPPSSYNSPLHF. The CDR3 coding sequence is TGTGCCACCAGCAGAGATCCCCCGAGCTCCTATAATTCACCCCTCCACTTT.

This chain joins TRBV5-4 and TRBJ2-3; D might be TRBD2 (7 bases). CDR1 is SGHNT and CDR2 is YYREEE in the germline V gene (reference sequence). V dropped 4 bases and J dropped 0 bases, with 15 bases sitting between them. The CDR3 loop spans 16 amino acids. The CDR3 spells CASSRSGGGSTDTQYF. The DNA for the CDR3 is TGTGCCAGCAGCCGCTCGGGCGGGGGCAGCACAGATACGCAGTATTTT. The entire variable domain, with the rest obtained from reference TRBV5-4 and TRBJ2-3, is as follows: ETGVTQSPTHLIKTRGQQVTLRCSSQSGHNTVSWYQQALGQGPQFIFQYYREEENGRGNFPPRFSGLQFPNYSSELNVNALELDDSALYLCASSRSGGGSTDTQYFGPGTRLTVL.

The J gene is TRBJ2-3, the V gene TRBV19; 10 positions agree with TRBD2. The CDR3 has 17 amino acids. Germline CDR1 and CDR2: LNHDA and SQIVND (reference sequence). The V segment lost 5 bases and the J segment 4 bases; nucleotides outside the gene matches: 12. For the CDR3, the DNA is TGTGCCAGTAGTTATAGCGGGGGGTCCGAATGGGCAGATACGCAGTATTTT. It encodes CASSYSGGSEWADTQYF.

The gene calls are TRBV5-4 and TRBJ2-1; the match to TRBD2 covers 8 bases. Germline CDR1 is SGHNT and CDR2 is YYREEE (reference sequence). Trimming took 1 base from V and 6 from J; bases not matched to a gene: 6. This CDR3 comprises 15 residues. CDR3 loop: CASSLQSGGGNEQFF. CDR3 DNA sequence: TGTGCCAGCAGCTTGCAAAGCGGGGGAGGCAATGAGCAGTTCTTC. Combining the CDR3 with reference TRBV5-4 and TRBJ2-1 gives the whole variable domain ETGVTQSPTHLIKTRGQQVTLRCSSQSGHNTVSWYQQALGQGPQFIFQYYREEENGRGNFPPRFSGLQFPNYSSELNVNALELDDSALYLCASSLQSGGGNEQFFGPGTRLTVL.

The genes are TRBV5-1 and TRBJ2-7; 7 bases line up with TRBD2. CDR3 size: 13 residues. V shed 7 bases and J 2 bases; nucleotides not matched to a gene: 6. Germline CDR1 is SGHRS and CDR2 is YFSETQ. CDR3: CASRGDGAYEQYF. The CDR3 nucleotides read TGCGCCAGCCGGGGGGACGGGGCCTACGAGCAGTACTTC.

By share of the sample, this clone is medium-sized. CDR3 loop: CASSLGQGAVNQPQHF. Here the CDR3 DNA reads TGTGCCAGCAGTTTAGGACAGGGGGCCGTCAATCAGCCCCAGCATTTT. The rearrangement joins TRBV28 to TRBJ1-5, with TRBD1 matching 11 bases. Germline V gives CDR1 MDHEN, CDR2 SYDVKM. V lost 2 bases to trimming and J lost 3 bases; unmatched junction nucleotides: 3. This CDR3 region has 16 residues.

This clone was recorded only once. The J gene is TRBJ2-7, the V gene TRBV5-1; D ambiguous. This CDR3 is 14 amino acids long. Trimming stripped 3 bases from V and 2 bases from J, with 12 bases between. CDR1 and CDR2 (germline): SGHRS, YFSETQ. CDR3 DNA: TGCGCCAGCAGCTATACGGCGGCCACCTACGAGCAGTACTTC. Its protein product is CASSYTAATYEQYF.

The V gene is TRBV28, the J gene TRBJ1-5; maybe TRBD1 (5 bases). Looked up from germline, CDR1 is MDHEN and CDR2 is SYDVKM. Trimming removed 10 bases at V and 0 bases at J, with 16 bases between. The CDR3 sequence is 15 residues long. The CDR3: CATLLGGTSNQPQHF. The DNA of the CDR3 is TGTGCCACCCTCCTGGGAGGGACTAGCAATCAGCCCCAGCATTTT. Combining the CDR3 with reference TRBV28 and TRBJ1-5 gives the whole variable domain DVKVTQSSRYLVKRTGEKVFLECVQDMDHENMFWYRQDPGLGLRLIYFSYDVKMKEKGDIPEGYSVSREKKERFSLILESASTNQTSMYLCATLLGGTSNQPQHFGDGTRLSIL.

The gene calls are TRBV19 and TRBJ1-1; TRBD1 might be the D (5 bases). With 3 bases removed from V and 1 base from J, the gap between germline ends came to 9 bases. Germline V gene sequence: CDR1 LNHDA, CDR2 SQIVND (reference sequence). The CDR3 extends over 14 amino acids. The CDR3 reads CASSIGQGNTEAFF. The CDR3 DNA reads TGTGCCAGTAGTATCGGGCAGGGGAACACTGAAGCTTTCTTT.

This clone is a singleton in its sample. The genes are TRBV6-4 and TRBJ1-5; possible D gene TRBD1, 5 bases. The CDR3 is 16 amino acids. V gave up 6 bases and J gave up 1 base, with 16 bases separating them. The germline V gene encodes CDR1 MRHNA and CDR2 SNTAGT. CDR3 sequence: CASRNRQGGSNQPQHF. The CDR3 DNA follows: TGTGCCAGCAGAAACAGGCAGGGAGGGAGCAATCAGCCCCAGCATTTT.

The rearrangement uses TRBV25-1 and TRBJ1-3, with 10 bases matching TRBD1. This CDR3 has 12 amino acids. Per the germline V gene, CDR1 is MGHDK and CDR2 is SYGVNS. The V and J ends lost 6 bases and 8 bases, in that order; junction bases with no gene match: 1. The CDR3 region has the DNA TGTGCCAGCAGGGACAGGGGGGACACCATATATTTT. Encoded protein: CASRDRGDTIYF.

V is TRBV12-5 and J is TRBJ1-2; 9 bases match TRBD1. Trimming at V came to 7 bases and at J to 4 bases, leaving 4 bases not matched to a gene. CDR1 is LGHNT, CDR2 FRNRAP, per germline. The CDR3 has 13 amino acids. Here the CDR3 DNA reads TGTGCTAGTGACCCGGGACAGGGCTATGGCTACACCTTC. Protein sequence: CASDPGQGYGYTF.

The chain uses TRBV2 and TRBJ1-1; weak D call: TRBD1 (5 bases). The CDR3 has 14 residues. The germline CDR1 and CDR2 sequences are SNHLY and FYNNEI. V was pared by 3 bases and J by 4 bases, with 12 bases between. The DNA of the CDR3 is TGTGCCAGCAGTGAGGGGGGTGGAATCACTGAAGCTTTCTTT. The encoded protein is CASSEGGGITEAFF.

This clone appeared once. The J gene is TRBJ1-4, the V gene TRBV11-2; unclear D gene. The CDR3 is made up of 16 amino acids. V gave up 1 base and J gave up 7 bases, with 16 bases separating them. Germline values: CDR1 SGHAT, CDR2 FQNNGV. The CDR3 DNA sequence: TGTGCCAGCAGCTTAGGGGCCCCGACGGGGAGTGAAAAACTGTTTTTT. Translated, it gives CASSLGAPTGSEKLFF.